The count of the clone carrying this T cell receptor beta chain is one. Its matching antigen is unknown. The CDR3 consists of 15 residues. The V gene end was trimmed by 1 base and the J gene end by 7 bases; junction bases not matched to a gene: 7. Germline-derived CDR1 and CDR2 are SGHVS and FQNEAQ. This entry belongs to a study of T cell responses to AZD1222 COVID-19 vaccine. General study points: No day 14 peak samples; only post-peak repertoires were characterized. White British ancestry dominated among donors, who included more females, and clonal diversity was possibly underestimated. Breadth and depth of Spike-specific TCRs rose after two AZD1222 doses.

Method: immunoSEQ multiplex PCR; TCRdb's copy keeps in-frame clones and lacks some. The table has around 46,000 clones, 70% to 90% seen once. This clonotype was obtained from an adult who received the AZD1222 COVID-19 vaccine. The material was peripheral blood, obtained 28 days after the second AZD1222 dose. The chain couples TRBV7-8 to TRBJ2-1; 7 bases line up with TRBD2. The CDR3 DNA sequence: TGTGCCAGCAGCTTAGAATTAGCGGGTACGAATGAGCAGTTCTTC. Translation: CASSLELAGTNEQFF.